In this sample, the clone carrying this T cell receptor beta chain turned up a few times. Its matching antigen is unknown. This specimen comes from a study of neurological immune-mediated disorders. It was by 5'RACE with 10-nucleotide random UMIs that the cDNA was made. Every sequencing run gave over 180 million TCR-beta sequences, taken from 15-18 subjects. In TCRdb, the 5' RACE reads were re-called with MiXCR into one record per CDR3 protein. Of some 30,000 distinct CDR3 sequences in the sample, 10% to 15% were seen once. The CDR3 extends over 14 amino acids. V was shortened by 1 base and J by 9 bases, with 16 bases between the two germline ends. The germline CDR1 and CDR2 sequences are SGHRS and YFSETQ. Described time point: longitudinal time-point 2. Study-level results: Expanded clones shared no CDR3 amino acid sequences across subjects, suggesting private repertoires in all groups. Patients with HTLV-1-associated myelopathy had the highest level of TCR clonal expansion, whereas patients with multiple sclerosis had the lowest level, falling beneath the level found in healthy controls.

The gene calls are TRBV5-1 and TRBJ1-2, with D perhaps TRBD1 (5 bases). The sample was PBMCs. The receptor's source is a woman between 40 and 50 years old in good health. CDR3 sequence reads: CASSLFSRELSYTF. Here the CDR3 DNA reads TGCGCCAGCAGCTTGTTTTCCAGGGAACTCAGCTACACCTTC.